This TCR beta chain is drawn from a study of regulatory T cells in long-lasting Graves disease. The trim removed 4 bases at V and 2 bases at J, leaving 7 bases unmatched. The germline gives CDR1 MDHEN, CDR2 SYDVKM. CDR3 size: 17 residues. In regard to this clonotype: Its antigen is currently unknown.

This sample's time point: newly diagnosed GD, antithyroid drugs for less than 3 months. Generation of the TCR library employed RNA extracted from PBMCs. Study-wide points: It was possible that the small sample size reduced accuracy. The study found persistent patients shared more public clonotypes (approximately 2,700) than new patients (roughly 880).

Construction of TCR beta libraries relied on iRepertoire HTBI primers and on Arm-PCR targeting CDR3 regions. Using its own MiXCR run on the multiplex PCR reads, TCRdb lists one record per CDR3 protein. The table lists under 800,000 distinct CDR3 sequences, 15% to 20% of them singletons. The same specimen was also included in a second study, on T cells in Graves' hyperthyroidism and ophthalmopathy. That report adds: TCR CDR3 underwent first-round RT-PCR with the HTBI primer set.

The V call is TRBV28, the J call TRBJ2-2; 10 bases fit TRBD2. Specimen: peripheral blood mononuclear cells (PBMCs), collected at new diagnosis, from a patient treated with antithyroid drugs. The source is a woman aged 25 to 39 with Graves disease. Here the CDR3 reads CASSSPSGRGNTGELFF. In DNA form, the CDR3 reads TGTGCCAGCAGTTCTCCCAGCGGGAGGGGTAACACCGGGGAGCTGTTTTTT.